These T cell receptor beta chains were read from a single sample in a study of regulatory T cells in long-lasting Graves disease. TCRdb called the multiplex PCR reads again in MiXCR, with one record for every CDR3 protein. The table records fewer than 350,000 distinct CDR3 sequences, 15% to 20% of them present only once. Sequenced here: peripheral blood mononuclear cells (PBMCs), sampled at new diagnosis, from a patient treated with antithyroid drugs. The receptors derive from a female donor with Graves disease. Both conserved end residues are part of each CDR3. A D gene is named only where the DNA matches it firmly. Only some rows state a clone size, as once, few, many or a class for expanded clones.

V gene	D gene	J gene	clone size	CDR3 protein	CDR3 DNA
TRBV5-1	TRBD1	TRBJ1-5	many	CASSRTGQFNQPQHF	TGCGCCAGCAGCCGGACAGGGCAATTCAATCAGCCCCAGCATTTT
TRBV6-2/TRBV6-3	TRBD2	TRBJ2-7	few	CASSYTGTRIYEQYF	TGTGCCAGCAGTTATACCGGGACTAGGATCTACGAGCAGTACTTC
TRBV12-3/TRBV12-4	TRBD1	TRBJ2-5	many	CASSLALGQGVQETQYF	TGTGCCAGCAGTTTAGCGCTTGGACAGGGGGTCCAAGAGACCCAGTACTTC
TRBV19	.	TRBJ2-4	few	CASIGPGHIQYF	TGTGCCAGTATAGGCCCCGGTCACATTCAGTACTTC
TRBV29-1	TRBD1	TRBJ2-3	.	CSVEDGDRAADTQYF	TGCAGCGTTGAAGATGGGGACAGGGCAGCAGATACGCAGTATTTT
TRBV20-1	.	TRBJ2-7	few	CSAGQPGTGSYEQYF	TGCAGTGCTGGTCAGCCCGGGACTGGCTCCTACGAGCAGTACTTC
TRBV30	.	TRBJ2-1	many	CAWSVAGSSYNEQFF	TGTGCCTGGAGTGTAGCGGGTAGCTCCTACAATGAGCAGTTCTTC
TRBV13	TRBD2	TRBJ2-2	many	CASSLSPWRTSGRAYTGELFF	TGTGCCAGCAGCCTGTCTCCGTGGCGGACTAGCGGGAGGGCGTACACCGGGGAGCTGTTTTTT
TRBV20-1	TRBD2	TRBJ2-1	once	CSAFSGSQPEQFF	TGCAGTGCTTTTAGCGGGAGTCAGCCTGAGCAGTTCTTC
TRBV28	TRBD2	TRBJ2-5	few	CASSLSTLALNLAGEETQYF	TGTGCCAGCAGTTTATCCACCCTGGCCCTCAATTTAGCGGGAGAGGAGACCCAGTACTTC
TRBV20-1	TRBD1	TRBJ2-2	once	CSARDGQGPGELFF	TGCAGTGCTAGAGACGGACAGGGGCCCGGGGAGCTGTTTTTT
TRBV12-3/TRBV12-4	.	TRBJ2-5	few	CASSNRDQPQETQYF	TGTGCCAGCAGTAACCGGGACCAACCACAGGAGACCCAGTACTTC
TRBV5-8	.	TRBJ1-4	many	CASSLGGGRLSEKLFF	TGTGCCAGCAGCTTGGGCGGCGGCCGGTTGTCTGAAAAACTGTTTTTT
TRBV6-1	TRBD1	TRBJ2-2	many	CASRSGTGKSGELFF	TGTGCCAGCAGGTCCGGGACAGGGAAGAGCGGGGAGCTGTTTTTT
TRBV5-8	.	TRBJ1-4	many	CASSQSRTRELFF	TGTGCCAGCAGCCAATCGAGGACTAGGGAACTGTTTTTT
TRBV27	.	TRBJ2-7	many	CASSPHGGSGEQYF	TGTGCCAGCAGTCCCCATGGGGGATCAGGCGAGCAGTACTTC
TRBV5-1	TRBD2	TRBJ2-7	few	CASSPPLGTSGSPGEQYF	TGCGCCAGCAGCCCTCCGCTAGGGACTAGCGGGTCCCCGGGCGAGCAGTACTTC
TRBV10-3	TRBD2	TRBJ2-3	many	CAISEGLAGVGDTQYF	TGTGCCATCAGTGAGGGACTAGCGGGAGTCGGGGATACGCAGTATTTT
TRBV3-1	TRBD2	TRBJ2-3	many	CASSLRTSGRARTDTQYF	TGTGCCAGCAGCCTCCGGACTAGCGGGAGGGCCAGAACAGATACGCAGTATTTT
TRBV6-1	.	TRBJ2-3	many	CASWGPKGTDTQYF	TGTGCCAGCTGGGGGCCGAAGGGCACAGATACGCAGTATTTT